The 7 T cell receptor beta chains in this list originate from one sample, sequenced in a study of early T cells in non-severe SARS-CoV-2 infection. Via MiXCR, TCRdb re-called the 5' RACE reads, giving one row per CDR3 protein. The sample has fewer than 65,000 distinct CDR3 sequences, less than 9.5% seen once. Here the sequenced sample was whole blood, taken at baseline. The receptors originated from an adult who was a healthcare worker with PCR-confirmed SARS-CoV-2 infection or an uninfected control (not recorded which).

This clonotype was seen only a few times. This chain connects TRBV15 to TRBJ1-1; the D is unclear. This CDR3 has 13 amino acids. The germline V gene has CDR1 LNHNV and CDR2 YYDKDF (reference sequence). Deletions cut 5 bases from V and 3 bases from J, with 10 bases between. This CDR3 is CATSARRDTEAFF. CDR3 DNA: TGTGCCACCAGCGCTAGGAGGGACACTGAAGCTTTCTTT.

Here the CDR3 DNA reads TGCAGTGCTAGAGATCGGGACAGGGAGGAAAAACTGTTTTTT. Encoded protein: CSARDRDREEKLFF. The chain has TRBV20-1 and TRBJ1-4; the match to TRBD1 covers 9 bases. There are 14 residues in the CDR3. Trimming took 0 bases from V and 8 from J; bases not matched to a gene: 4. From germline, CDR1 is DFQATT and CDR2 SNEGSKA (reference sequence).

The J gene is TRBJ2-3, the V gene TRBV7-3; D remains ambiguous. Trimming took 2 bases from V and 6 from J, leaving 12 bases between them. The CDR3 is 14 amino acids. The V gene's germline CDR1 is SGHTA and CDR2 FQGTGA. CDR3 amino acids: CASSLRPSPDTQYF. CDR3 DNA: TGTGCCAGCAGCTTACGGCCGTCCCCGGATACGCAGTATTTT.

This clonotype was recorded at least ten times. The chain is built from TRBV7-9 and TRBJ1-5; 10 bases are a match to TRBD1. V shed 3 bases, J shed 4 bases, and the junction held 12 bases outside the gene matches. CDR1 and CDR2 (germline): SEHNR, FQNEAQ (reference sequence). This CDR3 has 18 residues. Written as DNA, the CDR3 is TGTGCCAGCAGCTTGGACTACCTATCGGGACAGGGGAATCAGCCCCAGCATTTT. Its translation: CASSLDYLSGQGNQPQHF.

This clonotype has just a few counts. The J gene is TRBJ2-1, the V gene TRBV28; 9 bases match TRBD2. Looked up from germline, CDR1 is MDHEN and CDR2 is SYDVKM. The V and J ends lost 6 bases and 4 bases, in that order; junction bases with no gene match: 7. The CDR3 is 15 amino acids. The CDR3 sequence: CASSKSGGLYNEQFF. CDR3 nucleotide sequence: TGTGCCAGCAGCAAGAGCGGGGGGCTGTACAATGAGCAGTTCTTC.

This clonotype was seen ten or more times. This chain links TRBV19 with TRBJ1-5; D gene uncertain. Germline lookup yields CDR1 LNHDA and CDR2 SQIVND (reference sequence). This CDR3 has 14 residues. Between the trimmed V and J ends, which lost 3 bases and 1 base, there was a span of 7 bases. CDR3 sequence: CASSIQGSNQPQHF. DNA for the CDR3: TGTGCCAGTAGTATTCAAGGGAGCAATCAGCCCCAGCATTTT.

This clonotype was detected many times. V gene TRBV11-3 combines with J gene TRBJ1-1; TRBD1 might be the D (6 bases). Trimming took off 5 bases at V and 2 bases at J, with 12 bases between the two ends. The CDR3 spans 14 residues. The germline V gene encodes CDR1 SGHNT and CDR2 YENEEA. CDR3 DNA sequence: TGTGCCAGCAGCCTAGGACAGACTAACACTGAAGCTTTCTTT. Residues: CASSLGQTNTEAFF.